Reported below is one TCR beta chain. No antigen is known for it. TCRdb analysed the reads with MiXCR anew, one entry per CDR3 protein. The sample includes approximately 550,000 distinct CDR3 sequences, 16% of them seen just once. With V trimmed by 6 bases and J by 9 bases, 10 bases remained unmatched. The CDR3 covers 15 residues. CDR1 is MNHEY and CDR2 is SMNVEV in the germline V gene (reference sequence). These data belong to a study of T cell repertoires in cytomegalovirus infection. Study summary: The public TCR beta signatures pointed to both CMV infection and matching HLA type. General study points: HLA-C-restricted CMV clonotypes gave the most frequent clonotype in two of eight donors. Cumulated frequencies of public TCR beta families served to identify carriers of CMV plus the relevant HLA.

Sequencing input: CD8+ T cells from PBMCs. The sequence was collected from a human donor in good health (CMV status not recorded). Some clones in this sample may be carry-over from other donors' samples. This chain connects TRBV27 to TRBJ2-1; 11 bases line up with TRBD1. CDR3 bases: TGTGCCAGCAGCCCGGACAGGGGGCTTTGGGTTGAGCAGTTCTTC. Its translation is CASSPDRGLWVEQFF.